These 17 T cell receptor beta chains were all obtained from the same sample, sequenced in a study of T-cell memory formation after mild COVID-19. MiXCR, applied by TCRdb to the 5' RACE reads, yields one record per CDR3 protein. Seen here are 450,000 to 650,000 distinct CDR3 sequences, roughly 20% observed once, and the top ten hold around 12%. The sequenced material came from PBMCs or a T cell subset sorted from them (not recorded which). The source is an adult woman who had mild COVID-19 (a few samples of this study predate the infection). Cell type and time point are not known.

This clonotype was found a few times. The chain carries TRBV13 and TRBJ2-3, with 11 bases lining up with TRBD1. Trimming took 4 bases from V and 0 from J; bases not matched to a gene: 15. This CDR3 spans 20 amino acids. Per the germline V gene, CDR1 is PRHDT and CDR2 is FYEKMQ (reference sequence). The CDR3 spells CASSSVSGTGGSPSTDTQYF. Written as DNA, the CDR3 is TGTGCCAGCAGCTCCGTCTCTGGGACAGGGGGTTCACCTAGCACAGATACGCAGTATTTT. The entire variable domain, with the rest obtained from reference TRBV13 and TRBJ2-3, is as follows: AAGVIQSPRHLIKEKRETATLKCYPIPRHDTVYWYQQGPGQDPQFLISFYEKMQSDKGSIPDRFSAQQFSDYHSELNMSSLELGDSALYFCASSSVSGTGGSPSTDTQYFGPGTRLTVL.

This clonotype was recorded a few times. CDR3 loop: CASSFESRGGYTF. For the CDR3, the DNA is TGCGCCAGCAGCTTCGAGAGCCGGGGAGGCTACACCTTC. The chain has TRBV5-1 and TRBJ1-2; D not certain. V was shortened by 2 bases and J by 8 bases, with 13 bases between the two germline ends. CDR1 is SGHRS and CDR2 is YFSETQ in the germline V gene. This CDR3 has 13 residues.

The CDR3: CASSFRGAHYGYTF. The CDR3 DNA reads TGTGCCAGCAGCTTCCGGGGGGCCCACTATGGCTACACCTTC. This sequence joins TRBV11-1 and TRBJ1-2, with TRBD1 as a possible D gene (6 bases). CDR1 SGHAT and CDR2 FQDESV come from the germline V gene (reference sequence). The CDR3 has 14 residues. Trimming removed 3 bases from V and 3 bases from J, with 11 bases in between.

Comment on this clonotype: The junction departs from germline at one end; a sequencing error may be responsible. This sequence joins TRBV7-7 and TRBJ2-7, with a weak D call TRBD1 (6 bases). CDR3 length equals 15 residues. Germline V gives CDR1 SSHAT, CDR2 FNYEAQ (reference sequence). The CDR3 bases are TGTGCTAGCAGCCCAACAGGGAAATTGGCCTACGAGCAGTACTTC. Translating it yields CASSPTGKLAYEQYF.

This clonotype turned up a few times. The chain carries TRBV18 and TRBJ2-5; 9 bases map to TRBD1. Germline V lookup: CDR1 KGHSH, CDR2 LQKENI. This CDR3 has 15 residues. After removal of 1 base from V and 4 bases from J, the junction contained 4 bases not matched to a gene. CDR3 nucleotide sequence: TGTGCCAGCTCACCACGGAACAGGGGGCGAGAGACCCAGTACTTC. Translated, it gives CASSPRNRGRETQYF. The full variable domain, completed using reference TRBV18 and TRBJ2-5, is NAGVMQNPRHLVRRRGQEARLRCSPMKGHSHVYWYRQLPEEGLKFMVYLQKENIIDESGMPKERFSAEFPKEGPSILRIQQVVRGDSAAYFCASSPRNRGRETQYFGPGTRLLVL.

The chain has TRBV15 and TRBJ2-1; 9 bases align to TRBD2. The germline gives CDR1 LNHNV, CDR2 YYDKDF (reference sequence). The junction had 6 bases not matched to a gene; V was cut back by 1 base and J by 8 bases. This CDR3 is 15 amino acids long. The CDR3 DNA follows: TGTGCCACCAGCAGAGTCGCGGGGGGGCCCGATGAGCAGTTCTTC. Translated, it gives CATSRVAGGPDEQFF. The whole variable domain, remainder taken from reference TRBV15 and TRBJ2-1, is DAMVIQNPRYQVTQFGKPVTLSCSQTLNHNVMYWYQQKSSQAPKLLFHYYDKDFNNEADTPDNFQSRRPNTSFCFLDIRSPGLGDTAMYLCATSRVAGGPDEQFFGPGTRLTVL.

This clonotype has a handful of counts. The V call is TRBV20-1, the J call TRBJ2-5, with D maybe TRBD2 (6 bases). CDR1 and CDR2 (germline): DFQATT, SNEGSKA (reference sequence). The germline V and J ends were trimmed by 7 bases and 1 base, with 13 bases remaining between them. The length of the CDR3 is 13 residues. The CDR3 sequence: CSDRSRGQETQYF. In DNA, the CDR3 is TGCAGTGATCGATCGCGGGGCCAAGAGACCCAGTACTTC.

For the CDR3, the DNA is TGTGCCTGGAGTGTGGGACACCCGACAGGGGGATATGGCTACACCTTC. Translation: CAWSVGHPTGGYGYTF. This chain joins TRBV30 and TRBJ1-2; 9 bases line up with TRBD1. V lost 0 bases and J lost 5; bases outside the gene matches: 10. Germline assignment: CDR1 GTSNPN and CDR2 SVGIG (reference sequence). The CDR3 covers 16 residues.

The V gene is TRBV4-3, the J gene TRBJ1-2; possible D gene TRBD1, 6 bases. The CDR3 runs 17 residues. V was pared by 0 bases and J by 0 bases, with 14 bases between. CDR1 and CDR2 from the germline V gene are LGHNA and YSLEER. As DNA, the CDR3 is TGCGCCAGCAGCCAAGATCGGGCAGGGGAAGCTAACTATGGCTACACCTTC. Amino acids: CASSQDRAGEANYGYTF.

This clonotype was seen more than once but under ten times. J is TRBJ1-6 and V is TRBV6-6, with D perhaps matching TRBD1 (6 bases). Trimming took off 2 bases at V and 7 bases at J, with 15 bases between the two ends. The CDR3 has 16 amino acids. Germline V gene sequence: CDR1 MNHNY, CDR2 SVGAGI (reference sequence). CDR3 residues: CASSYGGGGKNSPLHF. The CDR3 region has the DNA TGTGCCAGCAGTTACGGTGGAGGGGGTAAGAATTCACCCCTCCACTTT.

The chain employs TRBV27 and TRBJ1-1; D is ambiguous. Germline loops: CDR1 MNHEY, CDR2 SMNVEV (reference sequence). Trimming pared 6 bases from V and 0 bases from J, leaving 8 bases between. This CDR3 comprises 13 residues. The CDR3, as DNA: TGTGCCAGCAGCAATCTCATGAACACTGAAGCTTTCTTT. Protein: CASSNLMNTEAFF.

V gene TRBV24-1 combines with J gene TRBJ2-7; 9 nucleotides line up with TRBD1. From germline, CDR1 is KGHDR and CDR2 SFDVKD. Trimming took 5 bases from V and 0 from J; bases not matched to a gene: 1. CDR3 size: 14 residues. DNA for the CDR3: TGTGCCACCAGTGCGGGACAGGGCTCCTACGAGCAGTACTTC. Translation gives CATSAGQGSYEQYF.

Here the CDR3 DNA reads TGCAGTGCTTCTAGGGACATCTACGAGCAGTACTTC. The encoded protein is CSASRDIYEQYF. This chain uses TRBV20-1 with TRBJ2-7; weak D call: TRBD1 (6 bases). CDR3 length: 12 residues. Germline CDR1 reads DFQATT; CDR2 reads SNEGSKA (reference sequence). Trimming pared 5 bases from V and 3 bases from J, leaving 11 bases between.

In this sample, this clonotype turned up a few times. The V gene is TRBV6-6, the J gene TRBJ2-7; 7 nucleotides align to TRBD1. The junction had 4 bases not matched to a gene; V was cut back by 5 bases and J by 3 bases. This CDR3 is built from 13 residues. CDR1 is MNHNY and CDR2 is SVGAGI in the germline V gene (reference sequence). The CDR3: CASSTGVGYEQYF. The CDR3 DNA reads TGTGCCAGCAGTACAGGGGTTGGCTACGAGCAGTACTTC.

The CDR3 sequence: CASSLAKWDEQFF. The DNA of the CDR3 is TGTGCCAGCAGTTTAGCTAAGTGGGATGAGCAGTTCTTC. The chain joins TRBV12-3 or TRBV12-4 to TRBJ2-1; D ambiguous. The CDR3 consists of 13 residues. The ends were cut back, 0 bases at V and 8 bases at J, with 8 bases in the middle.

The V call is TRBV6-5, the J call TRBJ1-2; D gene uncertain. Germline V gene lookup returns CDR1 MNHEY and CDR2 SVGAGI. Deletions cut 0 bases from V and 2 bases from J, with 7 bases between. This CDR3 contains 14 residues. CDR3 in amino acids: CASSYSFANYGYTF. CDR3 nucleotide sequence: TGTGCCAGCAGTTACTCTTTCGCCAACTATGGCTACACCTTC.

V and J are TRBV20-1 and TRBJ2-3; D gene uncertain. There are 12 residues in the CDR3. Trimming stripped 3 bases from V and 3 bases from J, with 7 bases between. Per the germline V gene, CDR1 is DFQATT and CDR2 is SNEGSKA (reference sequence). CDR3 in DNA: TGCAGTGCTAGGGATCAGACAGATACGCAGTATTTT. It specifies CSARDQTDTQYF.